The next 21 T cell receptor beta chains were all read from a single sample in a study of cytomegalovirus exposure and HLA in healthy donors. PCR amplification relied on 60 Vbeta primers (plus 13 Jbeta primers). Profiling relied on immunoSEQ multiplex PCR, and the TCRdb table lists in-frame clones only, not all of them. The sample consists of about 130,000 clones, roughly 84% of them appearing once. Sequenced sample: PBMCs. Receptors originate from a girl aged 2-10 years in good health and CMV-seronegative.

The gene calls are TRBV9 and TRBJ1-4; possibly TRBD1 for D (6 bases). Trimming pared 0 bases from V and 8 bases from J, leaving 20 bases between. CDR1 and CDR2 (germline): SGDLS, YYNGEE. There are 17 residues in the CDR3. CDR3 sequence (DNA): TGTGCCAGCAGCGTAGATGGGGGCGGAGGTCCTGAGGAAAAACTGTTTTTT. It codes for CASSVDGGGGPEEKLFF.

The rearrangement uses TRBV6-1 and TRBJ2-2; D may be TRBD1 (6 bases). With 4 bases removed from V and 5 bases from J, the gap between germline ends came to 14 bases. Per germline, CDR1 MNHNS and CDR2 SASEGT. CDR3 length equals 15 residues. Written as DNA, the CDR3 is TGTGCCAGCAGTGTTGGGGGCGTGGGTACCGGGGAGCTGTTTTTT. Protein product: CASSVGGVGTGELFF.

This clone occurred once. The V and J genes are TRBV6-5 and TRBJ2-1, with D unresolved. Germline CDR1 and CDR2: MNHEY and SVGAGI. The length of the CDR3 is 15 residues. V lost 6 bases and J 4 bases, leaving 16 bases between the germline ends. CDR3 nucleotide sequence: TGTGCCAGCAGCCGAAGCACCCGAGATTACAATGAGCAGTTCTTC. Amino acid sequence: CASSRSTRDYNEQFF.

This rearrangement joins TRBV15 to TRBJ1-3; TRBD1 is a possible D gene (5 bases). The V and J ends lost 8 bases and 1 base respectively, with 15 bases between them. The CDR3 is made up of 15 amino acids. Looked up from germline, CDR1 is LNHNV and CDR2 is YYDKDF (reference sequence). The CDR3 region is CATRRGVGSGNTIYF. The CDR3 DNA is TGTGCCACCCGCCGGGGGGTGGGATCTGGAAACACCATATATTTT.

Of note for this clone: Other DNA sequences in the same sample also yield this CDR3. The V gene is TRBV4-3, the J gene TRBJ1-6; D unresolved. The germline V gene has CDR1 LGHNA and CDR2 YSLEER. The ends were cut back, 3 bases at V and 1 base at J, with 7 bases in the middle. This CDR3 is 15 amino acids long. The CDR3 DNA reads TGCGCCAGCAGCCAGGGAGGTTCCTATAATTCACCCCTCCACTTT. As protein: CASSQGGSYNSPLHF.

This sequence joins TRBV5-1 and TRBJ2-3; D may be TRBD1 (7 bases). The CDR3 runs 15 residues. Trimming pared 0 bases from V and 2 bases from J, leaving 10 bases between. Germline V gene lookup returns CDR1 SGHRS and CDR2 YFSETQ. The DNA for the CDR3 is TGCGCCAGCAGCTTGGTCAGGGGGGACACAGATACGCAGTATTTT. It encodes CASSLVRGDTDTQYF.

The rearrangement links TRBV2 to TRBJ2-7; 7 bases are shared with TRBD1. The germline V gene has CDR1 SNHLY and CDR2 FYNNEI. V was pared by 7 bases and J by 3 bases, with 9 bases of the junction left unmatched. The CDR3 length is 14 residues. CDR3 in DNA: TGTGCCAGCAAGACGGGTACAGGGGTCTACGAGCAGTACTTC. Protein: CASKTGTGVYEQYF. The full variable domain, with the rest looked up from reference TRBV2 and TRBJ2-7, is EPEVTQTPSHQVTQMGQEVILRCVPISNHLYFYWYRQILGQKVEFLVSFYNNEISEKSEIFDDQFSVERPDGSNFTLKIRSTKLEDSAMYFCASKTGTGVYEQYFGPGTRLTVT.

V usage is TRBV27 and J usage is TRBJ2-3; D is ambiguous. The germline V and J ends were trimmed by 2 bases and 1 base, with 10 bases remaining between them. This CDR3 has 15 amino acids. The V gene's germline CDR1 is MNHEY and CDR2 SMNVEV (reference sequence). CDR3 nucleotide sequence: TGTGCCAGCAGTTTAATTTTCAGTGGCACAGATACGCAGTATTTT. Translating gives CASSLIFSGTDTQYF.

The CDR3 DNA reads TGTGCCAGTAGGGGCGTTGCGGGAAACACCATATATTTT. This translates into CASRGVAGNTIYF. The chain carries TRBV19 and TRBJ1-3; D unclear. The CDR3 has 13 residues. CDR1 is LNHDA, CDR2 SQIVND, per germline (reference sequence). V was pared by 6 bases and J by 4 bases, with 10 bases between. Looking up the rest from reference TRBV19 and TRBJ1-3 gives the full variable domain: DGGITQSPKYLFRKEGQNVTLSCEQNLNHDAMYWYRQDPGQGLRLIYYSQIVNDFQKGDIAEGYSVSREKKESFPLTVTSAQKNPTAFYLCASRGVAGNTIYFGEGSWLTVV.

The chain couples TRBV7-9 to TRBJ2-7; D perhaps matches TRBD1 (5 bases). The CDR3 extends over 16 amino acids. V shed 1 base and J shed 2 bases, with 15 bases lying between them. The germline gives CDR1 SEHNR, CDR2 FQNEAQ (reference sequence). Here the CDR3 reads CASSLVGADETYEQYF. CDR3 nucleotide sequence: TGTGCCAGCAGCTTAGTTGGGGCAGACGAAACCTACGAGCAGTACTTC.

The count of this clone is one. The chain couples TRBV7-3 to TRBJ1-1, with TRBD1 matching over 11 bases. CDR1 is SGHTA and CDR2 is FQGTGA in the germline V gene. This CDR3 contains 15 residues. Germline trimming cut 5 bases from V and 3 bases from J; bases unmatched to any gene: 5. The CDR3 nucleotides are TGTGCCAGCAGCCTTCAGGGACAGGGGGACACTGAAGCTTTCTTT. This gives the protein CASSLQGQGDTEAFF.

V gene TRBV5-4 combines with J gene TRBJ2-7; 8 nucleotides line up with TRBD1. Germline CDR1 SGHNT, CDR2 YYREEE (reference sequence). The junction had 5 bases not matched to a gene; V was cut back by 0 bases and J by 9 bases. This CDR3 comprises 13 residues. The CDR3: CASSLAGGLRQYF. In DNA, the CDR3 is TGTGCCAGCAGCTTGGCAGGGGGCTTAAGGCAGTACTTC.

This clone occurred once. V gene TRBV27 combines with J gene TRBJ1-1; D gene ambiguous. The length of the CDR3 is 14 residues. Trimming removed 1 base from V and 4 bases from J, with 10 bases in between. The V gene's germline CDR1 is MNHEY and CDR2 SMNVEV (reference sequence). This CDR3 reads CASSLFGRGTEAFF. Here the CDR3 DNA reads TGTGCCAGCAGTTTATTTGGCCGAGGCACTGAAGCTTTCTTT.

J is TRBJ2-3 and V is TRBV6-4; the match to TRBD1 covers 12 bases. Germline loops: CDR1 MRHNA, CDR2 SNTAGT. This CDR3 contains 15 residues. V lost 6 bases and J lost 4; bases outside the gene matches: 5. CDR3 region: CASSLGQGASDTQYF. CDR3 sequence (DNA): TGTGCCAGCAGCTTGGGACAGGGGGCCTCAGATACGCAGTATTTT.

This clone was counted a single time. V gene TRBV6-5 combines with J gene TRBJ2-7; D perhaps matches TRBD1 (5 bases). From germline, CDR1 is MNHEY and CDR2 SVGAGI. Between the trimmed V and J ends, which lost 6 bases and 0 bases, there was a span of 15 bases. The CDR3 covers 15 residues. CDR3 sequence (DNA): TGTGCCAGCAGCTCTGGACAACCGAGCTCCTACGAGCAGTACTTC. Protein sequence: CASSSGQPSSYEQYF.

This rearrangement joins TRBV6-5 to TRBJ1-6, with D possibly TRBD1 on 5 matching bases. Germline lookup yields CDR1 MNHEY and CDR2 SVGAGI. The CDR3 covers 13 residues. V gave up 4 bases and J gave up 11 bases, with 12 bases separating them. Here the CDR3 reads CASSSPRGTPLHF. The DNA of the CDR3 is TGTGCCAGCAGTTCCCCCCGGGGGACACCCCTCCACTTT.

This clone was counted once. The gene calls are TRBV30 and TRBJ2-1, with 7 nucleotides matching TRBD2. Trimming at V came to 0 bases and at J to 4 bases, leaving 9 bases not matched to a gene. CDR1 GTSNPN and CDR2 SVGIG come from the germline V gene (reference sequence). There are 16 residues in the CDR3. The CDR3 DNA reads as TGTGCCTGGAGTGTAGTAGGGCGGGAGACATACAATGAGCAGTTCTTC. As protein: CAWSVVGRETYNEQFF.

The V gene is TRBV19, the J gene TRBJ2-5; 13 nucleotides agree with TRBD2. The CDR3 has 16 amino acids. With 3 bases clipped from V and 4 bases from J, the junction kept 5 bases outside the gene matches. CDR1 and CDR2 (germline): LNHDA, SQIVND (reference sequence). CDR3 bases: TGTGCCAGTAGTATGACTAGCGGGAGGCGGGGAGAGACCCAGTACTTC. Its translation: CASSMTSGRRGETQYF. The complete variable domain, with remaining parts taken from reference TRBV19 and TRBJ2-5, reads DGGITQSPKYLFRKEGQNVTLSCEQNLNHDAMYWYRQDPGQGLRLIYYSQIVNDFQKGDIAEGYSVSREKKESFPLTVTSAQKNPTAFYLCASSMTSGRRGETQYFGPGTRLLVL.

This chain links TRBV4-3 with TRBJ1-3, with a possible D match to TRBD1 (6 bases). This CDR3 is 15 amino acids long. Trimming shortened V by 4 bases and J by 0 bases, and 10 bases separated the two germline ends. Germline loops: CDR1 LGHNA, CDR2 YSLEER. The CDR3 sequence: CASSRGQSSGNTIYF. The CDR3 bases are TGCGCCAGCAGCCGAGGACAGTCCTCTGGAAACACCATATATTTT.

The V call is TRBV4-3, the J call TRBJ2-3; 10 nucleotides agree with TRBD2. This CDR3 comprises 17 residues. J gave up 1 base and V 3 bases, and 7 bases lay outside the gene matches. Germline CDR1 LGHNA, CDR2 YSLEER. Here the CDR3 reads CASSHFLAGGRTDTQYF. CDR3 DNA: TGCGCCAGCAGCCATTTTTTAGCGGGGGGCCGCACAGATACGCAGTATTTT.

This clone was detected a few times. The V gene is TRBV4-1, the J gene TRBJ2-3; 8 bases match TRBD2. From germline, CDR1 is MGHRA and CDR2 YSYEKL. CDR3 length: 16 amino acids. V dropped 0 bases and J dropped 4; count of bases not matched to a gene: 6. The CDR3 region is CASSQEGAGVSDTQYF. In nucleotides, the CDR3 is TGCGCCAGCAGCCAAGAAGGAGCGGGAGTTTCAGATACGCAGTATTTT.